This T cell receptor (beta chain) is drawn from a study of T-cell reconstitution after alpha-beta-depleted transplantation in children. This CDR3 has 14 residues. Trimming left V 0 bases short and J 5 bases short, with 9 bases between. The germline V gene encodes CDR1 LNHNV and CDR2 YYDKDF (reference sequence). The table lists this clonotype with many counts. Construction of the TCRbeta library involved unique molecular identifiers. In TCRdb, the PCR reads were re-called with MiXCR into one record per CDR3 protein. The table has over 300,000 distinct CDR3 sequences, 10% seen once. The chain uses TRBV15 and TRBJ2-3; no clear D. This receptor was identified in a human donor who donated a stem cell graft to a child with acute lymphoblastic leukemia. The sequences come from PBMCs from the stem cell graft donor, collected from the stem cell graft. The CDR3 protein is CATSRDGTQDTQYF. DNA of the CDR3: TGTGCCACCAGCAGAGATGGTACCCAAGATACGCAGTATTTT.